The following is a TCR beta chain sequence with its context. This sample is part of a study of cytomegalovirus exposure and HLA in healthy donors. Overall study context: Early released data had approximately 86 million unique TCRs, all coming from HLA-typed donors.

V was trimmed by 3 bases and J by 2 bases, leaving 8 bases between them. CDR1 is SNHLY, CDR2 FYNNEI, per germline. The CDR3 is made up of 14 amino acids. Each donor's status was that of a healthy bone marrow donor. Use of 60 Vbeta and 13 Jbeta primers characterized the PCR. TCRdb's table, derived via immunoSEQ multiplex PCR, lists solely in-frame clones and lacks some. The profile shows over 200,000 clones, approximately 82% of them singletons. Material: PBMCs. V and J are TRBV2 and TRBJ1-3, with a possible D match to TRBD1 (5 bases). The sequence derives from a woman between 35 and 50 years old in good health and CMV-seronegative. The CDR3 sequence: CASSDSGPGNTIYF. The CDR3 region has the DNA TGTGCCAGCAGTGATTCAGGGCCTGGAAACACCATATATTTT.